Reported below is one T cell receptor beta chain. The antigen is undetermined. The CDR3 has 14 residues. The germline gives CDR1 SQVTM, CDR2 ANQGSEA. The ends were cut back, 6 bases at V and 3 bases at J, with 14 bases in the middle. The entry originates in a study of shared clonotypes between healthy human individuals. Assay: immunoSEQ multiplex PCR; the TCRdb copy retains only in-frame clones and omits some. The table has fewer than 850,000 clones, about nine tenths seen once. Whole-study results and caveats: Limited genetic and exposure-history diversity came from having few donors.

The chain couples TRBV29-1 to TRBJ1-4; D is perhaps TRBD1 (6 bases). The sequenced sample consisted of memory CD8+ T cells from PBMCs. The subset is: CD45RO+ cells pooled with CCR7-negative TemRA cells. The origin of this receptor is a man in his late teens or twenties in good health. Some clones in this sample may be carry-over from other donors' samples. In DNA form, the CDR3 reads TGCAGCGTCCAAACAGGGCCGGCTAATGAAAAACTGTTTTTT. Amino acid sequence: CSVQTGPANEKLFF.